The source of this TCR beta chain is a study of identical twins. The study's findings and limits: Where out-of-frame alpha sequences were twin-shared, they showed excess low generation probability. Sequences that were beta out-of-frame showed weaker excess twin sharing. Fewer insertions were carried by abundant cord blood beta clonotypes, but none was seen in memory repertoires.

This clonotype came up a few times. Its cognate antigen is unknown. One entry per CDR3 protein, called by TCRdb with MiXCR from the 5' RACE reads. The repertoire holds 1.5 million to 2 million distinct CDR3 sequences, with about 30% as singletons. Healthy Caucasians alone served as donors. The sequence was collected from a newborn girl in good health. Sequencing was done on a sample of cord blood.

The CDR3 sequence: CSARDQGQGANQPQHF. For the CDR3, the DNA is TGCAGTGCTAGAGATCAGGGGCAAGGGGCGAATCAGCCCCAGCATTTT. The chain has TRBV20-1 and TRBJ1-5; tentatively, D is TRBD1 (6 bases). Germline V CDR1 and CDR2: DFQATT, SNEGSKA (reference sequence). CDR3 length equals 16 residues. V lost 0 bases to trimming and J lost 4 bases, with 16 bases between them.